This T cell receptor (beta chain) emerged from a study of molecular identifiers for immune sequencing clone quantification. The CDR3 runs to 14 residues. In germline, CDR1 is SGDLS, CDR2 YYNGEE. Trimming left V 3 bases short and J 4 bases short, with 11 bases between. A single record per CDR3 protein comes from TCRdb applying MiXCR to the PCR reads. The table lists more than 550,000 distinct CDR3 sequences, about 25% of them singletons. This clonotype was obtained from a human donor in good health. Some libraries in this study had Jurkat cell RNA spiked in. The rearrangement joins TRBV9 to TRBJ2-1; D gene ambiguous. The material sequenced was naive CD8+ T cells from blood, with Jurkat cell RNA spiked in. Subset meaning: FACS-sorted CD8+CD4-CCR7+CD45RA+ naive T cells. The CDR3 sequence: CASSENGIYNEQFF. The CDR3 bases are TGTGCCAGCAGCGAGAATGGGATATACAATGAGCAGTTCTTC.